The rows below give T cell receptor beta chains drawn from one sample of a study of blood T cells in healthy people across ages. TCRdb re-called the 5' RACE reads with MiXCR, one entry per CDR3 protein. The sample lists 1.5 million to 2 million distinct CDR3 sequences; 30% to 40% were seen once. Source material: blood. The receptors come from a young woman in good health. Each CDR3 is given with its conserved first and last residue. A D gene is named only where the DNA matches it firmly. The size entry is marked missing in some rows and otherwise reads once, few, many or a size class.

j_call v_call d_call clone_size cdr3_aa cdr3_nt
TRBJ1-4 TRBV4-2 NA NA CASSQDSSGQNEKLFF TGTGCCAGCAGCCAAGATAGTTCTGGACAGAATGAAAAACTGTTTTTT
TRBJ2-7 TRBV20-1 NA NA CSARPSTQGEQYF TGCAGTGCTAGGCCGAGTACGCAGGGCGAGCAGTACTTC
TRBJ1-5 TRBV20-1 NA NA CSAGGRGVAQPQHF TGCAGTGCTGGGGGGAGGGGGGTGGCTCAGCCCCAGCATTTT
TRBJ2-7 TRBV7-3 NA few CASSKLDSYEQYF TGTGCCAGCAGCAAACTAGACTCCTACGAGCAGTACTTC
TRBJ2-1 TRBV2 NA few CASSEPRGDHSYNEQFF TGTGCCAGCAGTGAGCCTAGGGGGGACCACTCCTACAATGAGCAGTTCTTC
TRBJ1-3 TRBV2 NA NA CASSEKGYTIYF TGTGCCAGCAGTGAAAAGGGATACACCATATATTTT
TRBJ2-6 TRBV11-2 NA NA CASSRTAYSGANVLTF TGTGCCAGCAGCCGGACAGCCTACTCTGGGGCCAACGTCCTGACTTTC
TRBJ2-7 TRBV12-5 NA NA CARWVGRSSYEQYF TGTGCTAGATGGGTAGGCAGGAGCTCCTACGAGCAGTACTTC
TRBJ2-5 TRBV6-1 NA few CASVAQVQETQYF TGTGCCAGCGTGGCGCAGGTTCAAGAGACCCAGTACTTC
TRBJ2-7 TRBV7-2 NA few CASSHRGRGAYEQYF TGTGCCAGCAGCCACAGGGGGCGGGGGGCCTACGAGCAGTACTTC
TRBJ2-2 TRBV4-2 TRBD1 NA CASSHLGQANTGELFF TGTGCCAGCAGCCATTTGGGACAGGCCAACACCGGGGAGCTGTTTTTT
TRBJ1-4 TRBV20-1 TRBD1 NA CSARVGQGAEKLFF TGCAGTGCTAGAGTGGGACAGGGCGCGGAAAAACTGTTTTTT
TRBJ1-2 TRBV28 NA NA CASSPGTQRDYGYTF TGTGCCAGCAGCCCGGGAACCCAGCGTGACTATGGCTACACCTTC
TRBJ1-4 TRBV10-3 TRBD1 NA CAISEQAQGGLREKLFF TGTGCCATCAGTGAGCAGGCACAGGGGGGGCTACGTGAAAAACTGTTTTTT
TRBJ2-7 TRBV28 TRBD1 NA CASSLGQGGREQYF TGTGCCAGCAGCCTGGGACAGGGGGGTCGCGAGCAGTACTTC
TRBJ2-5 TRBV20-1 TRBD1 NA CSALTPTGLSQETQYF TGCAGTGCTCTAACCCCGACAGGGTTATCCCAAGAGACCCAGTACTTC
TRBJ2-5 TRBV6-6 NA NA CASSLVYQEAQYF TGTGCCAGCTCCCTAGTGTACCAAGAGGCCCAGTACTTC
TRBJ2-3 TRBV15 TRBD2 few CATSRSVSSGSTDTQYF TGTGCCACCAGCAGATCAGTCTCTAGCGGAAGCACAGATACGCAGTATTTT
TRBJ2-1 TRBV14 NA NA CASSQGDPEQFF TGTGCCAGCAGCCAAGGTGACCCTGAGCAGTTCTTC
TRBJ2-1 TRBV12-3/TRBV12-4 NA NA CASRTGTYSYNEQFF TGTGCCAGCAGGACCGGGACTTACTCCTACAATGAGCAGTTCTTC
TRBJ2-7 TRBV5-1 TRBD1 few CASSLAPDRLAYEQYF TGCGCCAGCAGCTTAGCCCCGGACAGGTTAGCCTACGAGCAGTACTTC
TRBJ2-1 TRBV5-1 NA NA CASSLGLTGSSYNEQFF TGCGCCAGCAGCTTGGGGCTAACGGGGAGCTCCTACAATGAGCAGTTCTTC
TRBJ2-3 TRBV10-3 TRBD2 NA CAISSTSGGTDTQYF TGTGCCATCAGTAGCACTAGCGGGGGCACAGATACGCAGTATTTT
TRBJ2-1 TRBV5-1 TRBD1 few CASSYGTDTYNEQFF TGCGCCAGCAGCTATGGGACAGACACTTACAATGAGCAGTTCTTC
TRBJ2-7 TRBV20-1 NA few CSARSPLTYEQYF TGCAGTGCTAGAAGCCCCCTAACCTACGAGCAGTACTTC
TRBJ2-5 TRBV20-1 NA NA CSARARDIRWGVGETQYF TGCAGTGCTAGAGCCAGGGACATCCGCTGGGGCGTTGGAGAGACCCAGTACTTC
TRBJ1-2 TRBV27 TRBD1 few CASSFLFGQGDYGYTF TGTGCCAGCAGTTTCCTCTTCGGACAGGGGGACTATGGCTACACCTTC
TRBJ2-3 TRBV6-6 TRBD1 few CASAGQGTDTQYF TGTGCCAGCGCGGGACAGGGTACAGATACGCAGTATTTT
TRBJ2-7 TRBV5-6 NA NA CASSWQGGSNYEQYF TGTGCCAGCAGCTGGCAAGGGGGTAGCAACTACGAGCAGTACTTC
TRBJ1-5 TRBV7-2 NA few CASSFLEDQPQHF TGTGCCAGCAGCTTTTTGGAAGATCAGCCCCAGCATTTT
TRBJ1-5 TRBV28 TRBD1 NA CASSSPTGGNQPQHF TGTGCCAGCAGTTCCCCGACAGGGGGCAATCAGCCCCAGCATTTT
TRBJ2-7 TRBV6-4 NA NA CASSSNRDKNYEQYF TGTGCCAGCAGCTCCAATCGGGACAAAAACTACGAGCAGTACTTC
TRBJ2-3 TRBV12-3/TRBV12-4 NA few CASKGPGGQYF TGTGCCAGCAAAGGGCCCGGGGGGCAGTATTTT
TRBJ2-6 TRBV25-1 NA NA CASRGGRGSGANVLTF TGTGCCAGCAGGGGAGGAAGGGGGTCTGGGGCCAACGTCCTGACTTTC
TRBJ2-7 TRBV6-6 TRBD2 NA CASRGTSAFSHEQYF TGTGCCAGCAGGGGGACTAGCGCTTTCTCCCACGAGCAGTACTTC
TRBJ2-1 TRBV12-3/TRBV12-4 TRBD2 NA CASSAGTRVVNEQFF TGTGCCAGCAGCGCCGGGACTAGGGTTGTGAATGAGCAGTTCTTC
TRBJ2-6 TRBV20-1 NA few CSASKAGANVLTF TGCAGTGCTAGCAAGGCTGGGGCCAACGTCCTGACTTTC
TRBJ2-3 TRBV14 NA few CASSQDAGFPDTQYF TGTGCCAGCAGCCAAGATGCCGGTTTCCCAGATACGCAGTATTTT
TRBJ1-6 TRBV12-3/TRBV12-4 TRBD1 few CASSTDRVSPLHF TGTGCCAGCAGTACAGACAGGGTTTCACCCCTCCACTTT
TRBJ1-5 TRBV20-1 TRBD1 few CSARGTGGIQPQHF TGCAGTGCTAGAGGGACAGGGGGCATTCAGCCCCAGCATTTT
TRBJ2-7 TRBV2 NA NA CASSVGVSEQYF TGTGCCAGCAGTGTCGGGGTTTCCGAGCAGTACTTC
TRBJ2-1 TRBV28 NA NA CASSSSGQGGNEQFF TGTGCCAGCAGTTCATCTGGACAGGGAGGGAATGAGCAGTTCTTC
TRBJ2-1 TRBV4-1 NA many CASSIGFDEQFF TGCGCCAGCAGCATCGGGTTCGATGAGCAGTTCTTC
TRBJ2-7 TRBV2 NA few CASSIVPYEQYF TGTGCCAGCAGTATTGTCCCCTACGAGCAGTACTTC
TRBJ1-5 TRBV20-1 NA NA CSARDSPRGINQPQHF TGCAGTGCTAGAGATTCTCCCCGGGGGATCAATCAGCCCCAGCATTTT
TRBJ1-1 TRBV20-1 NA once CSARLQRMNTEAFF TGCAGTGCTCGGCTACAGAGAATGAACACTGAAGCTTTCTTT
TRBJ2-1 TRBV5-1 NA few CASSPSGLRNEQFF TGTGCCAGCAGTCCATCTGGCCTACGCAATGAGCAGTTCTTC
TRBJ2-7 TRBV11-2 NA NA CASSPRRARSYEQYF TGTGCCAGCAGCCCACGGAGGGCCAGGTCCTACGAGCAGTACTTC
TRBJ2-2 TRBV11-1 TRBD1 NA CASSFGKGQLNTGELFF TGTGCCAGCAGCTTCGGAAAGGGACAGCTTAACACCGGGGAGCTGTTTTTT
TRBJ2-5 TRBV9 TRBD1 NA CASSSRTGVLGETQYF TGTGCCAGCAGCTCCCGGACAGGGGTGTTGGGAGAGACCCAGTACTTC
TRBJ2-5 TRBV7-8 TRBD2 NA CAGSLPRLASQETQYF TGTGCCGGCAGCTTGCCACGACTAGCAAGTCAAGAGACCCAGTACTTC
TRBJ2-7 TRBV3-1 NA NA CASSQGGRSPGEQYF TGTGCCAGCAGCCAAGGAGGGAGGTCCCCTGGGGAGCAGTACTTC
TRBJ2-1 TRBV5-1 NA few CASSYGQMWFF TGCGCCAGCAGCTATGGACAAATGTGGTTCTTC
TRBJ2-5 TRBV7-9 NA few CATQGEGETQYF TGTGCCACTCAGGGAGAAGGAGAGACCCAGTACTTC
TRBJ2-1 TRBV11-2 TRBD1 NA CASSLVRTGARNEQFF TGTGCCAGCAGCTTAGTTCGGACAGGCGCCCGCAATGAGCAGTTCTTC
TRBJ2-3 TRBV5-6 NA many CASSPVDTYSDTQYF TGTGCCAGCAGTCCGGTGGACACCTATTCAGATACGCAGTATTTT
TRBJ2-1 TRBV27 NA NA CASSFTGPTLANEQFF TGTGCCAGCAGTTTCACCGGGCCAACACTGGCCAATGAGCAGTTCTTC
TRBJ2-3 TRBV12-3/TRBV12-4 NA few CASSTGGGKSTDTQYF TGTGCCAGCAGTACGGGTGGAGGGAAGAGCACAGATACGCAGTATTTT
TRBJ2-2 TRBV7-2 TRBD2 NA CASSLTSGGAGTGELFF TGTGCCAGCAGCTTGACTAGCGGGGGGGCGGGCACCGGGGAGCTGTTTTTT